Listed below are T cell receptor beta chains from one sample, sequenced in a study of Tregs in tolerant kidney transplant recipients. This table comes from immunoSEQ multiplex PCR, and its TCRdb copy is limited to in-frame clones, with some not included. Seen here are tens of thousands of clones, 91% observed once, and the top ten hold around 0.32%. The specimen comprised Tregs from blood, sampled before the transplant. These receptors were collected from a human donor who received a combined kidney and bone marrow transplant. Both conserved end residues are part of each CDR3. The D gene is left open where the match is weak. Part of the rows lack a size; the others show once, few, many or a class for expanded clones.

D: -
length: 14
size: once
J: TRBJ2-7
V: TRBV28
DNA: TGTGCCAGCAGTCCTTGGGGCAGGTCCTACGAGCAGTACTTC
CDR3: CASSPWGRSYEQYF

D: TRBD2
length: 17
size: -
J: TRBJ2-2
V: TRBV9
DNA: TGTGCCAGCAAACCCGCCCAGGCGGGGGAGAACACCGGGGAGCTGTTTTTT
CDR3: CASKPAQAGENTGELFF

D: TRBD1
length: 14
size: -
J: TRBJ2-5
V: TRBV27
DNA: TGTGCCAGCATGCGGACAGGGGGAAAGGAGACCCAGTACTTC
CDR3: CASMRTGGKETQYF

D: TRBD2
length: 15
size: -
J: TRBJ2-7
V: TRBV9
DNA: TGTGCCAGCAGCCCCCGAGGAGTAGCGGGAGGTTATAAGTACTTC
CDR3: CASSPRGVAGGYKYF

D: -
length: 12
size: -
J: TRBJ2-7
V: TRBV10-3
DNA: TGTGCCATCAGTGAAGGTTGGGGCGAGCAGTACTTC
CDR3: CAISEGWGEQYF

D: TRBD2
length: 15
size: -
J: TRBJ2-3
V: TRBV11-2
DNA: TGTGCCAGCAGCCCGAGCGGGAGAAGGGCAGATACGCAGTATTTT
CDR3: CASSPSGRRADTQYF

D: TRBD1
length: 13
size: -
J: TRBJ1-2
V: TRBV7-6
DNA: TGTGCCAGCACCGGAGGGACAGAACAAGGCTACACCTTC
CDR3: CASTGGTEQGYTF

D: -
length: 13
size: -
J: TRBJ2-7
V: TRBV5-1
DNA: TGCGCCAGCAGCGTACGACAGAACTACGAGCAGTACTTC
CDR3: CASSVRQNYEQYF

D: TRBD1
length: 15
size: few
J: TRBJ2-2
V: TRBV6-1
DNA: TGTGCCAGCAGTGTACAGGGGGCGGACACCGGGGAGCTGTTTTTT
CDR3: CASSVQGADTGELFF

D: -
length: 15
size: -
J: TRBJ1-1
V: TRBV7-2
DNA: TGTGCCAGCAGCTTAGCAGGGGCTATGAACACTGAAGCTTTCTTT
CDR3: CASSLAGAMNTEAFF

D: -
length: 15
size: -
J: TRBJ1-5
V: TRBV19
DNA: TGTGCCAGTAGTATAGCCGACAGTGGCAATCAGCCCCAGCATTTT
CDR3: CASSIADSGNQPQHF

D: TRBD2
length: 14
size: -
J: TRBJ2-7
V: TRBV7-9
DNA: TGTGCCAGCAGTCGAGCGGGAGGGCCCCACGAGCAGTACTTC
CDR3: CASSRAGGPHEQYF

D: -
length: 15
size: -
J: TRBJ1-1
V: TRBV4-3
DNA: TGCGCCAGCAGCCACACGCACAGGGTGAACACTGAAGCTTTCTTT
CDR3: CASSHTHRVNTEAFF

D: -
length: 14
size: -
J: TRBJ2-7
V: TRBV14
DNA: TGTGCCAGCAGTCCACAGCTAATCTCCTACGAGCAGTACTTC
CDR3: CASSPQLISYEQYF

D: -
length: 12
size: -
J: TRBJ1-2
V: TRBV28
DNA: TGTGCCAGCCGGGGAGCCAACTATGGCTACACCTTC
CDR3: CASRGANYGYTF

D: TRBD1
length: 15
size: few
J: TRBJ2-2
V: TRBV7-3
DNA: TGTGCCAGCAGCTCCGGACAGGGGGACACCGGGGAGCTGTTTTTT
CDR3: CASSSGQGDTGELFF

D: TRBD1
length: 16
size: -
J: TRBJ2-7
V: TRBV4-3
DNA: TGCGCCAGCAGCCAAGATTGGCCAGGGGGCGTCTACGAGCAGTACTTC
CDR3: CASSQDWPGGVYEQYF

D: -
length: 15
size: -
J: TRBJ2-2
V: TRBV11-3
DNA: TGTGCCAGCAGCTACGGGACACCAGACACCGGGGAGCTGTTTTTT
CDR3: CASSYGTPDTGELFF

D: TRBD2
length: 15
size: few
J: TRBJ2-7
V: TRBV10-2
DNA: TGCGCCAGCAGGAGAACTGGCGGGGGGGGGAACGAGCAGTACTTC
CDR3: CASRRTGGGGNEQYF

D: -
length: 12
size: -
J: TRBJ2-3
V: TRBV27
DNA: TGTGCCAGCAGTTCTACCGTCGATACGCAGTATTTT
CDR3: CASSSTVDTQYF

D: TRBD1
length: 16
size: -
J: TRBJ2-7
V: TRBV5-8
DNA: TGTGCCAGCAGCTTGGCGGGGACAGGGTCGGCCTACGAGCAGTACTTC
CDR3: CASSLAGTGSAYEQYF

D: TRBD1
length: 15
size: once
J: TRBJ1-3
V: TRBV27
DNA: TGTGCCAGCAGCCGTGGACAGGGGATTGGAAACACCATATATTTT
CDR3: CASSRGQGIGNTIYF

D: TRBD2
length: 18
size: -
J: TRBJ2-4
V: TRBV10-2
DNA: TGCGCCAGCAGTAGGGCTAGCGGAGACTCCCTAGCCAAAAACATTCAGTACTTC
CDR3: CASSRASGDSLAKNIQYF

D: -
length: 12
size: -
J: TRBJ1-1
V: TRBV30
DNA: TGTGCCTGGGGGCGGGGGGGCACTGAAGCTTTCTTT
CDR3: CAWGRGGTEAFF

D: TRBD2
length: 16
size: -
J: TRBJ2-1
V: TRBV19
DNA: TGTGCCAGTAGTATCCCCGGGACTAGAGTCTACAATGAGCAGTTCTTC
CDR3: CASSIPGTRVYNEQFF

D: -
length: 14
size: -
J: TRBJ1-2
V: TRBV4-1
DNA: TGTGCCAGCAGCCAAGGTGGGATTAACTATGGCTACACCTTC
CDR3: CASSQGGINYGYTF

D: -
length: 15
size: -
J: TRBJ2-3
V: TRBV12-5
DNA: TGTGCTAGTGGTTCCCGGCCAGGGTCGACAGATACGCAGTATTTT
CDR3: CASGSRPGSTDTQYF

D: -
length: 12
size: -
J: TRBJ1-5
V: TRBV28
DNA: TGTGCCAGCAGTTTGCCAAATCAGCCCCAGCATTTT
CDR3: CASSLPNQPQHF

D: TRBD1
length: 12
size: -
J: TRBJ2-7
V: TRBV2
DNA: TGTGCCAGCAGTGCCGACAGGGGCGAGCAGTACTTC
CDR3: CASSADRGEQYF

D: TRBD1
length: 14
size: -
J: TRBJ1-1
V: TRBV6-5
DNA: TGTGCCAGCAGTCGACAGGGGGCTGGCACTGAAGCTTTCTTT
CDR3: CASSRQGAGTEAFF

D: -
length: 15
size: once
J: TRBJ2-3
V: TRBV28
DNA: TGTGCCAGCAGCCCCAGCGTATCGCCTACAGATACGCAGTATTTT
CDR3: CASSPSVSPTDTQYF

D: TRBD2
length: 15
size: -
J: TRBJ2-1
V: TRBV7-3
DNA: TGTGCCAGCAGCCCAGACCGCGGGAGCTTCAATGAGCAGTTCTTC
CDR3: CASSPDRGSFNEQFF

D: -
length: 14
size: -
J: TRBJ2-1
V: TRBV28
DNA: TGTGCCAGCAGTTTCGGGCAAGCCTACAATGAGCAGTTCTTC
CDR3: CASSFGQAYNEQFF

D: -
length: 13
size: -
J: TRBJ1-2
V: TRBV10-3
DNA: TGTGCCACCGTGGGGGGCGGGGGCTATGGCTACACCTTC
CDR3: CATVGGGGYGYTF

D: -
length: 15
size: -
J: TRBJ1-3
V: TRBV7-2
DNA: TGTGCCAGCAGCTTAGGCGTGGGTGCTGGAAACACCATATATTTT
CDR3: CASSLGVGAGNTIYF

D: TRBD1
length: 16
size: few
J: TRBJ1-3
V: TRBV6-6
DNA: TGTGCCAGCAGGCCCCCCTCAGGGGGCTCTGGAAACACCATATATTTT
CDR3: CASRPPSGGSGNTIYF

D: TRBD1
length: 15
size: -
J: TRBJ2-7
V: TRBV6-5
DNA: TGTGCCAGCAGGAAGATACAGGGGGTTTTCTACGAGCAGTACTTC
CDR3: CASRKIQGVFYEQYF

D: -
length: 13
size: -
J: TRBJ1-2
V: TRBV9
DNA: TGTGCCAGCAGCACGACAGGAACCTATGGCTACACCTTC
CDR3: CASSTTGTYGYTF

D: TRBD1
length: 16
size: -
J: TRBJ2-4
V: TRBV27
DNA: TGTGCCAGCAGTCTTTCTGGACAGGGGGGTTGGAACATTCAGTACTTC
CDR3: CASSLSGQGGWNIQYF

D: TRBD1
length: 14
size: -
J: TRBJ2-5
V: TRBV7-7
DNA: TGTGCCAGCAGCTCACAGGGGCTCCAAGAGACCCAGTACTTC
CDR3: CASSSQGLQETQYF

D: TRBD2
length: 15
size: -
J: TRBJ2-7
V: TRBV28
DNA: TGTGCCAGCAGGAGCGGGGGAGGCGGGATTAACGAGCAGTACTTC
CDR3: CASRSGGGGINEQYF

D: TRBD1
length: 13
size: -
J: TRBJ2-7
V: TRBV28
DNA: TGTGCCAGCAGTTTAAAGGGGGCGAAGGAGCAGTACTTC
CDR3: CASSLKGAKEQYF

D: -
length: 14
size: few
J: TRBJ1-2
V: TRBV5-1
DNA: TGCGCCAGCAGCTTGCAGCGCCAAGACTATGGCTACACCTTC
CDR3: CASSLQRQDYGYTF

D: TRBD2
length: 14
size: -
J: TRBJ2-1
V: TRBV6-5
DNA: TGTGCCAGCAGGGCGAGACTAGCGTTGAATGAGCAGTTCTTC
CDR3: CASRARLALNEQFF

D: -
length: 12
size: -
J: TRBJ1-1
V: TRBV9
DNA: TGTGCCAGCAGCGCGCCGGGCACTGAAGCTTTCTTT
CDR3: CASSAPGTEAFF

D: -
length: 13
size: -
J: TRBJ2-7
V: TRBV5-8
DNA: TGTGCCAGCAGCTTGGTACGGGTTGGCGAGCAGTACTTC
CDR3: CASSLVRVGEQYF

D: -
length: 17
size: -
J: TRBJ2-1
V: TRBV7-9
DNA: TGTGCCAGCAGCCCGAGGTTCGCGCAGGGGATGTTACTGGAGCAGTTCTTC
CDR3: CASSPRFAQGMLLEQFF

D: -
length: 13
size: -
J: TRBJ1-1
V: TRBV19
DNA: TGTGCCAGTAGCAAAGTCAGGAACACTGAAGCTTTCTTT
CDR3: CASSKVRNTEAFF

D: -
length: 14
size: -
J: TRBJ2-1
V: TRBV5-5
DNA: TGTGCCAGCAGCTTGATGGGGGACTACAATGAGCAGTTCTTC
CDR3: CASSLMGDYNEQFF

D: TRBD1
length: 18
size: few
J: TRBJ1-3
V: TRBV30
DNA: TGTGCCTGGAGCTCACAGGACAGGCCTACTTACTCTGGAAACACCATATATTTT
CDR3: CAWSSQDRPTYSGNTIYF

D: -
length: 17
size: -
J: TRBJ2-1
V: TRBV18
DNA: TGTGCCAGCTCACCAAGGGAGGGCCTCACTCCGGGGGCGGAGCAGTTCTTC
CDR3: CASSPREGLTPGAEQFF

D: -
length: 16
size: -
J: TRBJ1-4
V: TRBV14
DNA: TGTGCCAGCAGCCAGGGGGTAGTGCCCTTGGATGAAAAACTGTTTTTT
CDR3: CASSQGVVPLDEKLFF

D: -
length: 14
size: -
J: TRBJ2-5
V: TRBV7-2
DNA: TGTGCCAGCAGCTTAGCGCAGGGTTCAGAGACCCAGTACTTC
CDR3: CASSLAQGSETQYF

D: -
length: 13
size: -
J: TRBJ2-3
V: TRBV11-2
DNA: TGTGCCAGCAGCTTAGACAGGTCAGATACGCAGTATTTT
CDR3: CASSLDRSDTQYF

D: -
length: 15
size: -
J: TRBJ1-5
V: TRBV7-2
DNA: TGTGCCAGCAGCTTAGTTTTTGGTAGCAATCAGCCCCAGCATTTT
CDR3: CASSLVFGSNQPQHF